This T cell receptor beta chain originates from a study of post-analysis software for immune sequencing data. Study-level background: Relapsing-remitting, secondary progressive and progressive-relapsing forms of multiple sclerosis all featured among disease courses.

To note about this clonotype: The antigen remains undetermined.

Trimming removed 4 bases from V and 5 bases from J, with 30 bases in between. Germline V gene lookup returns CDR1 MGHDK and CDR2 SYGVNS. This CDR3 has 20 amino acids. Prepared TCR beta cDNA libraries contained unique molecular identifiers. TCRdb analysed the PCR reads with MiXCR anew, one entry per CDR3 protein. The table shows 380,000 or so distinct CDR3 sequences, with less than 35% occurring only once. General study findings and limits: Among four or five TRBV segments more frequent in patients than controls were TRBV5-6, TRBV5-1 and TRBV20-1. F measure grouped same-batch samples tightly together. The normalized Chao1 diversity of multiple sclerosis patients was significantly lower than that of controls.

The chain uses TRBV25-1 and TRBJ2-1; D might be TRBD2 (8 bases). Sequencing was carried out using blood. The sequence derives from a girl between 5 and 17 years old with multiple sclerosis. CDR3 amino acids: CASSAAGTARNGGDHNEQFF. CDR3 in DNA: TGTGCCAGCAGTGCAGCCGGGACAGCTAGAAACGGGGGGGACCACAATGAGCAGTTCTTC.